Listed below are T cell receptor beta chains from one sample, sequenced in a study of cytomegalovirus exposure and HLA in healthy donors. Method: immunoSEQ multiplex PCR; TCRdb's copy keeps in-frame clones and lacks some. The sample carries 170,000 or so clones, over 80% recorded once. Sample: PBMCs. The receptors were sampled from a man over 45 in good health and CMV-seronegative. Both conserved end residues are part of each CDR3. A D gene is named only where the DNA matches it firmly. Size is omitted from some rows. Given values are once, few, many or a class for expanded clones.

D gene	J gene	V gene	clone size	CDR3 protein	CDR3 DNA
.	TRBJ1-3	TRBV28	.	CASSSPNSGNTIYF	TGTGCCAGCAGTTCACCTAACTCTGGAAACACCATATATTTT
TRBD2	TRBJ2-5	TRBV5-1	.	CASSLAGLVQETQYF	TGCGCCAGCAGCTTGGCCGGACTAGTACAAGAGACCCAGTACTTC
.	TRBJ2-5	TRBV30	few	CAWSVGLGGQETQYF	TGTGCCTGGAGTGTCGGGCTTGGAGGCCAAGAGACCCAGTACTTC
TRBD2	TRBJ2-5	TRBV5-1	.	CASSPWTSGGLYQETQYF	TGCGCCAGCAGCCCATGGACTAGCGGGGGGCTGTACCAAGAGACCCAGTACTTC
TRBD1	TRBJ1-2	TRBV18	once	CASSPTGTGEGYTF	TGTGCCAGCTCACCGACCGGGACAGGGGAAGGCTACACCTTC
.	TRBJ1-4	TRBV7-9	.	CASSLVASMSNEKLFF	TGTGCCAGCAGCTTAGTGGCTTCCATGTCGAATGAAAAACTGTTTTTT
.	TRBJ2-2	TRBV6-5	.	CASSDSAAAGELFF	TGTGCCAGCAGTGACTCGGCCGCGGCCGGGGAGCTGTTTTTT
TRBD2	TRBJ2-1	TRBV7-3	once	CASSRTSGSSYNEQFF	TGTGCCAGCAGCCGGACTAGCGGAAGCTCCTACAATGAGCAGTTCTTC
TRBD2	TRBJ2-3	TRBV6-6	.	CASSATSGSTDMQYF	TGTGCCAGCAGCGCGACTAGCGGGAGCACAGATATGCAGTATTTT
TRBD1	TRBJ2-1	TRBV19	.	CASSMGTGGGYNEQFF	TGTGCCAGTAGTATGGGGACAGGGGGAGGGTACAATGAGCAGTTCTTC
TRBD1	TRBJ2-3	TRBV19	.	CASSIAGTGWTDTQYF	TGTGCCAGTAGTATAGCCGGGACAGGGTGGACAGATACGCAGTATTTT
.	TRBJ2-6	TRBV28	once	CASTSTPSSGANVLTF	TGTGCCAGCACATCGACACCGAGCTCTGGGGCCAACGTCCTGACTTTC
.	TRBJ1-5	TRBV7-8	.	CASSSTGFNQPQHF	TGTGCCAGCAGTTCTACAGGGTTCAATCAGCCCCAGCATTTT
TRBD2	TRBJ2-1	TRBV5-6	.	CASNRLASSSYNEQFF	TGTGCCAGCAACCGACTAGCATCCAGCTCCTACAATGAGCAGTTCTTC
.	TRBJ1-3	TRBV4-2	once	CASSQATRGTSRNTIYF	TGTGCCAGCAGCCAGGCCACCCGGGGGACTTCGCGAAACACCATATATTTT
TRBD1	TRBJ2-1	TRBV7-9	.	CASSSGQATYNEQFF	TGTGCCAGCAGCTCGGGACAGGCAACCTACAATGAGCAGTTCTTC
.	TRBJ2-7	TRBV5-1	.	CASSLGQGGGYEQYF	TGCGCCAGCAGCTTGGGACAAGGAGGAGGCTACGAGCAGTACTTC
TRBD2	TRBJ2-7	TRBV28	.	CASSFFLGLAGSEVPPYEQYF	TGTGCCAGCAGTTTTTTTCTTGGACTAGCGGGAAGTGAAGTCCCCCCCTACGAGCAGTACTTC
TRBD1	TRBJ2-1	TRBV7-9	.	CASSLRQGAVNEQFF	TGTGCCAGCAGCTTACGACAGGGGGCTGTAAATGAGCAGTTCTTC
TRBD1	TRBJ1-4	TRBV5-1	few	CASSLGTGGRTNEKLFF	TGCGCCAGCAGCCTGGGGACAGGGGGCAGAACTAATGAAAAACTGTTTTTT
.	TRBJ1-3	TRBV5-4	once	CASSFVGDAGNTIYF	TGTGCCAGCAGCTTCGTGGGAGACGCTGGAAACACCATATATTTT
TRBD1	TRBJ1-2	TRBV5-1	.	CASSLWDRGSSSTF	TGCGCCAGCAGCTTATGGGACAGGGGATCATCAAGCACCTTC
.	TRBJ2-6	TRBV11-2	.	CASSLAGSGANVLTF	TGTGCCAGCAGCTTAGCAGGGTCTGGGGCCAACGTCCTGACTTTC
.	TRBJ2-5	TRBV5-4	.	CASSDKRGHQETQYF	TGTGCCAGCAGCGATAAACGAGGCCACCAAGAGACCCAGTACTTC
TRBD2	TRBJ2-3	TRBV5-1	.	CASSSSGSFNTDTQYF	TGCGCCAGCAGCTCTAGCGGGAGCTTCAACACAGATACGCAGTATTTT
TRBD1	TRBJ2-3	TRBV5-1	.	CASSYDGQGGKDTQYF	TGCGCCAGCAGCTACGACGGACAGGGTGGAAAAGATACGCAGTATTTT
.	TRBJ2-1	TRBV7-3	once	CASSFGGGQTEQFF	TGTGCCAGCAGCTTTGGGGGGGGCCAAACTGAGCAGTTCTTC
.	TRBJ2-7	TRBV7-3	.	CASSLSTDTYEQYF	TGTGCCAGCAGCTTATCGACGGACACCTACGAGCAGTACTTC
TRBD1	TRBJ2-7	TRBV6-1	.	CASSYTGGEQYF	TGTGCCAGCAGCTATACAGGGGGCGAGCAGTACTTC
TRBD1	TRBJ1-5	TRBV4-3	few	CASSQGSTGTGYQPQHF	TGCGCCAGCAGCCAAGGGTCCACTGGGACAGGATATCAGCCCCAGCATTTT
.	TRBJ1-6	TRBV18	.	CASSPGGPSSYNSPLHF	TGTGCCAGCTCACCAGGGGGCCCCAGCTCCTATAATTCACCCCTCCACTTT
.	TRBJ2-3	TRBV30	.	CAWSLGVDTQYF	TGTGCCTGGAGTTTAGGGGTAGATACGCAGTATTTT
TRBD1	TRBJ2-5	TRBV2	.	CASSPGQGRETQYF	TGTGCCAGCAGTCCGGGACAGGGGCGAGAGACCCAGTACTTC
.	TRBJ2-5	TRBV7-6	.	CASSLKGAASAETQYF	TGTGCCAGCAGCTTAAAAGGTGCGGCGTCCGCAGAGACCCAGTACTTC
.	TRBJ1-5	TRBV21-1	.	CASSKPGSGLFNQPQHF	TGTGCCAGCAGCAAGCCAGGGTCGGGACTCTTCAATCAGCCCCAGCATTTT
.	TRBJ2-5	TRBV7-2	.	CASSPGPETQYF	TGTGCCAGCAGCCCCGGTCCGGAGACCCAGTACTTC
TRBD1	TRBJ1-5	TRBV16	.	CASSHRQGAISNQPQHF	TGTGCCAGCAGCCACAGACAGGGGGCAATAAGCAATCAGCCCCAGCATTTT
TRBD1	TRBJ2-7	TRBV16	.	CASSIQVGQGTYEQYF	TGTGCCAGCAGCATCCAAGTTGGACAGGGTACCTACGAGCAGTACTTC
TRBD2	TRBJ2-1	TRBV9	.	CASSVGYGGAGEQFF	TGTGCCAGCAGCGTAGGATACGGGGGGGCCGGGGAGCAGTTCTTC
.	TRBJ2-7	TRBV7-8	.	CASSLPASGSSYEQYF	TGTGCCAGCAGCTTACCCGCGTCGGGGAGCTCCTACGAGCAGTACTTC
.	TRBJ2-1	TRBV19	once	CASSALDRYNEQFF	TGTGCCAGTAGTGCTCTGGACAGATACAATGAGCAGTTCTTC
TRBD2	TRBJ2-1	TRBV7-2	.	CASSTGLAEAYNEQFF	TGTGCCAGCAGCACTGGACTAGCGGAGGCCTACAATGAGCAGTTCTTC
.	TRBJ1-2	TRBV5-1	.	CASSLGDYGYTF	TGCGCCAGCAGCTTGGGAGACTATGGCTACACCTTC
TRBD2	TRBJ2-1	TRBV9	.	CASSVVAGANNEQFF	TGTGCCAGCAGCGTAGTGGCGGGAGCCAACAATGAGCAGTTCTTC
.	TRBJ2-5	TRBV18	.	CASSGGLQETQYF	TGTGCCAGCTCAGGCGGACTGCAAGAGACCCAGTACTTC
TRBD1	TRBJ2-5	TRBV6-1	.	CASSSAGTDQETQYF	TGTGCCAGCAGTAGCGCTGGGACAGACCAAGAGACCCAGTACTTC
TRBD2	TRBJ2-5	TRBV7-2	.	CASSAGLANRGLETQYF	TGTGCCAGCAGCGCTGGACTAGCGAATCGAGGATTGGAGACCCAGTACTTC
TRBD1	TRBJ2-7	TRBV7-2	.	CASSFRGLDEQYF	TGTGCCAGCAGCTTCAGGGGGCTCGACGAGCAGTACTTC
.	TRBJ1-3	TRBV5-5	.	CASSRIQDGNTIYF	TGTGCCAGCAGCCGAATACAAGATGGAAACACCATATATTTT
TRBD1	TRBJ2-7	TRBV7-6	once	CASSFSLGTDNSYEQYF	TGTGCCAGCAGCTTCTCTTTGGGGACAGACAACTCCTACGAGCAGTACTTC
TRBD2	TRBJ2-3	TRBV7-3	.	CASSSSSGGGFTDTQYF	TGTGCCAGCAGCTCCTCTAGCGGGGGGGGATTCACAGATACGCAGTATTTT
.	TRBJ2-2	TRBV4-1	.	CASSHLRPVKNTGELFF	TGCGCCAGCAGCCACCTCCGTCCAGTAAAGAACACCGGGGAGCTGTTTTTT
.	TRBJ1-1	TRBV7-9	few	CASRSTSVNTEAFF	TGTGCCAGCAGATCGACATCGGTGAACACTGAAGCTTTCTTT